A single sample is the source of the 27 T cell receptor beta chains below, sequenced in a study of T cells in Graves' hyperthyroidism and ophthalmopathy. Amplification targeted TCR beta CDR3 regions from RNA transcripts. TCR CDR3 underwent first-round RT-PCR with the HTBI primer set. TCRdb independently ran MiXCR on the multiplex PCR reads; one entry per CDR3 protein. The data show hundreds of thousands of distinct CDR3 sequences, approximately 14% seen once. Source material: blood. The receptor set was obtained from a woman aged 50 to 60 with Graves' ophthalmopathy.

The chain recombines TRBV11-2 with TRBJ2-3; a possible D gene is TRBD2 (6 bases). Trimming cost V 6 bases and J 6 bases, with 19 bases left between them. The CDR3 runs to 15 residues. Germline CDR1 is SGHAT and CDR2 is FQNNGV. DNA for the CDR3: TGTGCCAGCAGAAAACCGTGGGCGGGGAGGGATACGCAGTATTTT. Translation: CASRKPWAGRDTQYF.

This clonotype was counted ten times or more. This sequence joins TRBV27 and TRBJ2-7, with D perhaps given as TRBD1 or TRBD2 (6 bases each). The germline V and J ends were trimmed by 2 bases and 6 bases, with 11 bases remaining between them. Germline V lookup: CDR1 MNHEY, CDR2 SMNVEV (reference sequence). This CDR3 contains 13 residues. In DNA form, the CDR3 reads TGTGCCAGCAGTTTAAGTTGGGGGGCCGAGCAGTACTTC. Its protein product is CASSLSWGAEQYF.

This clonotype appeared many times. The chain is built from TRBV11-1 and TRBJ2-3; D unclear. Trimming left V 6 bases short and J 4 bases short, with 20 bases between. Germline CDR1 reads SGHAT; CDR2 reads FQDESV (reference sequence). This CDR3 has 16 residues. The CDR3 bases are TGTGCCAGCAGGCCCCATAGTTTCGTTGCCGCAGATACGCAGTATTTT. Encoded protein: CASRPHSFVAADTQYF. The full variable domain, its missing parts supplied by reference TRBV11-1 and TRBJ2-3, is EAEVAQSPRYKITEKSQAVAFWCDPISGHATLYWYRQILGQGPELLVQFQDESVVDDSQLPKDRFSAERLKGVDSTLKIQPAELGDSAMYLCASRPHSFVAADTQYFGPGTRLTVL.

This clonotype was detected ten times or more. This chain connects TRBV16 to TRBJ1-4, with a possible D match to TRBD1 (5 bases). V gave up 2 bases and J gave up 8 bases, with 9 bases separating them. Germline CDR1 and CDR2: KGHSY and FQNENV. CDR3 size: 13 residues. For the CDR3, the DNA is TGTGCCAGCAGCCAAGGGGGGGACGAAAAACTGTTTTTT. It specifies CASSQGGDEKLFF.

Here the CDR3 DNA reads TGTGCCAGCAGCTTATCCCCTCAGACAGGGGGCGTCGGGGAGCTGTTTTTT. It is translated as CASSLSPQTGGVGELFF. This chain uses TRBV7-3 with TRBJ2-2; 10 positions match TRBD1. The CDR3 has 17 residues. Per germline, CDR1 SGHTA and CDR2 FQGTGA. V lost 2 bases to trimming and J lost 7 bases; unmatched junction nucleotides: 10. Supplemented by reference TRBV7-3 and TRBJ2-2, the full variable domain reads GAGVSQTPSNKVTEKGKYVELRCDPISGHTALYWYRQSLGQGPEFLIYFQGTGAADDSGLPNDRFFAVRPEGSVSTLKIQRTERGDSAVYLCASSLSPQTGGVGELFFGEGSRLTVL.

This clonotype was recorded at least ten times. The chain uses TRBV28 and TRBJ2-1; D gene ambiguous. This CDR3 spans 14 amino acids. Germline assignment: CDR1 MDHEN and CDR2 SYDVKM. V dropped 8 bases and J dropped 6 bases, with 17 bases sitting between them. The CDR3 region has the DNA TGTGCCAGCCGCGATAGGCTAACACTCAATGAGCAGTTCTTC. As protein: CASRDRLTLNEQFF.

This clonotype has more than one count but fewer than ten. Compared with germline, one end of the junction differs, possibly owing to a read error. This chain joins TRBV20-1 and TRBJ2-1; D not certain. The CDR3 consists of 16 residues. Germline V lookup: CDR1 DFQATT, CDR2 SNEGSKA (reference sequence). Here the CDR3 DNA reads TGCAGTGCTAGACAGTTCAGTGCGGATTCCTACAATGAGCAGCTCTTC. Translation gives CSARQFSADSYNEQLF.

This clonotype was recorded at least ten times. The chain uses TRBV27 and TRBJ2-7; either TRBD1 or TRBD2 may supply D (5 bases each). Germline CDR1 MNHEY, CDR2 SMNVEV (reference sequence). V was pared by 6 bases and J by 3 bases, with 15 bases between. There are 14 residues in the CDR3. For the CDR3, the DNA is TGTGCCAGCAGCCTCGAGGGACGGATCTACGAGCAGTACTTC. Its translation: CASSLEGRIYEQYF.

This clonotype was seen many times. The chain is built from TRBV2 and TRBJ2-2, with D perhaps assigned TRBD1 or TRBD2 (6 bases each). The CDR3 totals 15 residues. V lost 7 bases and J 5 bases, leaving 17 bases between the germline ends. In germline, CDR1 is SNHLY, CDR2 FYNNEI. CDR3 nucleotide sequence: TGTGCCAGCACCTTCAGCGGAGGGGGGACCGGGGAGCTGTTTTTT. Residues: CASTFSGGGTGELFF.

The rearrangement links TRBV2 to TRBJ1-4; D unresolved. Germline CDR1 and CDR2: SNHLY and FYNNEI. The CDR3 runs 13 residues. The germline V and J ends were trimmed by 3 bases and 8 bases, with 10 bases remaining between them. Written as DNA, the CDR3 is TGTGCCAGCAGTGATGTGGGTTGGGAAAAACTGTTTTTT. Amino acids: CASSDVGWEKLFF.

This clonotype was picked up a small number of times. The CDR3 DNA is TGTGCCACCAGTGGAGAGGGACTGGGCACAGATACGCAGTATTTT. This translates into CATSGEGLGTDTQYF. The chain couples TRBV24-1 to TRBJ2-3, with a weak D call TRBD2 (6 bases). Germline lookup yields CDR1 KGHDR and CDR2 SFDVKD. There are 15 residues in the CDR3. The V end lost 5 bases, the J end lost 1 base, and 12 bases lay between the germline ends.

In its sample, this clonotype was seen a few times. The genes are TRBV18 and TRBJ2-5; perhaps TRBD2 as D (7 bases). Germline lookup yields CDR1 KGHSH and CDR2 LQKENI. The CDR3 runs 16 residues. With 3 bases removed from V and 4 bases from J, the gap between germline ends came to 18 bases. The CDR3 here is CASSPLGQGLGETQYF. In DNA, the CDR3 is TGTGCCAGCTCACCCCTGGGACAAGGACTAGGAGAGACCCAGTACTTC.

The chain has TRBV11-1 and TRBJ2-3; 8 bases line up with TRBD2. CDR1 is SGHAT and CDR2 is FQDESV in the germline V gene (reference sequence). V lost 6 bases, J lost 5 bases, and 16 bases stayed unmatched. The CDR3 length is 17 residues. CDR3 DNA sequence: TGTGCCAGCAGTTACCCCACTACGGGGGGGCTAGGAGATACGCAGTATTTT. Protein: CASSYPTTGGLGDTQYF.

This clonotype was observed a few times. The chain links TRBV24-1 to TRBJ2-1; 9 bases map to TRBD1. The CDR3 is made up of 15 amino acids. V lost 9 bases, J lost 0 bases, and 5 bases stayed unmatched. Per germline, CDR1 KGHDR and CDR2 SFDVKD. CDR3 sequence: CATGQGSSSYNEQFF. CDR3 in DNA: TGTGCCACCGGACAGGGGTCGAGCTCCTACAATGAGCAGTTCTTC.

The V and J genes are TRBV6-2 or TRBV6-3 and TRBJ2-7; D is perhaps TRBD1 or TRBD2 (5 bases each). Deletions cut 4 bases from V and 4 bases from J, with 20 bases between. Germline loops: CDR1 MNHEY, CDR2 SVGEGT. The CDR3 spans 16 residues. The chain's CDR3 is CASSWNIPGATYEQYF. The CDR3 DNA sequence: TGTGCCAGCAGTTGGAATATACCCGGGGCAACTTACGAGCAGTACTTC.

The rearrangement links TRBV20-1 to TRBJ2-2, with 10 bases fitting TRBD2. This CDR3 contains 15 residues. The germline V gene encodes CDR1 DFQATT and CDR2 SNEGSKA (reference sequence). J lost 5 bases, V lost 5 bases, and 8 bases had no gene match. The CDR3 region is CSAAASGSGTGELFF. The DNA for the CDR3 is TGCAGTGCTGCCGCTAGCGGGAGTGGAACCGGGGAGCTGTTTTTT.

This clonotype was counted at least ten times. The chain recombines TRBV5-1 with TRBJ2-1, with 8 bases that match TRBD2. The V gene end was trimmed by 2 bases and the J gene end by 2 bases; junction bases not matched to a gene: 0. The germline V gene encodes CDR1 SGHRS and CDR2 YFSETQ. This CDR3 contains 14 residues. Here the CDR3 DNA reads TGCGCCAGCAGCTTACTAGCGGCCTACAATGAGCAGTTCTTC. Protein product: CASSLLAAYNEQFF.

This clonotype was observed at least ten times. This sequence joins TRBV7-2 and TRBJ2-4; 11 bases fit TRBD2. Germline V gives CDR1 SGHTA, CDR2 FQGNSA. J gave up 2 bases and V 5 bases, and 8 bases lay outside the gene matches. The CDR3 is 17 amino acids. This CDR3 reads CASSLFGTSGTKNIQYF. The CDR3 region has the DNA TGTGCCAGCAGCCTATTTGGGACTAGCGGAACCAAAAACATTCAGTACTTC.

The chain carries TRBV10-3 and TRBJ1-3; 7 bases align to TRBD1. Germline CDR1 reads ENHRY; CDR2 reads SYGVKD. Losses at the gene ends were 4 bases for V and 3 bases for J; bases not matched to a gene: 9. The CDR3 spans 16 residues. The CDR3 reads CAISGKTGFFGNTIYF. CDR3 DNA: TGTGCCATCAGTGGTAAGACAGGGTTCTTTGGAAACACCATATATTTT.

There are many counts of this clonotype. The rearrangement uses TRBV7-3 and TRBJ2-3, with TRBD2 identical over 9 bases. Germline CDR1 SGHTA, CDR2 FQGTGA. The CDR3 runs to 17 residues. Unmatched junction bases numbered 6, after V lost 1 base and J lost 1 base. The CDR3, as DNA: TGTGCCAGCAGCTTAAGGGCTAGCGGGGTCGGCACAGATACGCAGTATTTT. This gives the protein CASSLRASGVGTDTQYF.

This clonotype occurred many times. The chain couples TRBV5-1 to TRBJ2-1; possibly TRBD1 for D (5 bases). The CDR3 runs to 15 residues. Trimming cost V 4 bases and J 2 bases, with 13 bases left between them. Germline V gene data show CDR1 as SGHRS and CDR2 as YFSETQ. This CDR3 reads CASSPTGPPYNEQFF. The CDR3 DNA reads as TGCGCCAGCAGCCCCACAGGTCCCCCCTACAATGAGCAGTTCTTC.

V usage is TRBV7-9 and J usage is TRBJ2-6, with D perhaps TRBD1 (6 bases). V was pared by 4 bases and J by 0 bases, with 10 bases between. In germline, CDR1 is SEHNR, CDR2 FQNEAQ (reference sequence). The CDR3 consists of 16 residues. The CDR3, as DNA: TGTGCCAGCAGCTCAGACAGGAGCTCTGGGGCCAACGTCCTGACTTTC. As protein: CASSSDRSSGANVLTF.

The table lists this clonotype with many counts. The rearrangement links TRBV28 to TRBJ2-7; 9 bases fit TRBD1. V lost 3 bases and J lost 1; bases outside the gene matches: 10. The CDR3 length is 17 residues. CDR1 and CDR2 (germline): MDHEN, SYDVKM. The CDR3 region has the DNA TGTGCCAGCAGTTTCCCCGCCGGGACAGGGCCGTCCTACGAGCAGTACTTC. Translating it yields CASSFPAGTGPSYEQYF.

This clonotype was seen ten or more times. This sequence joins TRBV5-1 and TRBJ2-7; a possible D gene is TRBD1 (7 bases). This CDR3 region has 19 residues. CDR1 is SGHRS and CDR2 is YFSETQ in the germline V gene. With 0 bases removed from V and 1 base from J, the gap between germline ends came to 23 bases. CDR3 sequence: CASSLAGASEGAISYEQYF. The CDR3 DNA follows: TGCGCCAGCAGCTTGGCGGGGGCGTCGGAGGGGGCGATTTCCTACGAGCAGTACTTC.

The chain employs TRBV7-2 and TRBJ2-1; a weak D match, TRBD2 (6 bases). Germline V gene sequence: CDR1 SGHTA, CDR2 FQGNSA. Trimming left V 1 base short and J 3 bases short, with 16 bases between. The CDR3 totals 17 residues. CDR3 nucleotides: TGTGCCAGCAGCTTAGTTGCCGGCGGGGTAGGCTACAATGAGCAGTTCTTC. This sequence encodes CASSLVAGGVGYNEQFF. Variable domain in full (rest from reference TRBV7-2 and TRBJ2-1): GAGVSQSPSNKVTEKGKDVELRCDPISGHTALYWYRQSLGQGLEFLIYFQGNSAPDKSGLPSDRFSAERTGGSVSTLTIQRTQQEDSAVYLCASSLVAGGVGYNEQFFGPGTRLTVL.

A few counts support this clonotype. V usage is TRBV7-8 and J usage is TRBJ2-5; 10 bases fit TRBD1. The CDR3 totals 15 residues. Per the germline V gene, CDR1 is SGHVS and CDR2 is FQNEAQ. J was trimmed by 2 bases and V by 5 bases; bases with no gene match: 5. CDR3 loop: CASSHDRGRQETQYF. CDR3 bases: TGTGCCAGCAGCCACGACAGGGGGCGGCAAGAGACCCAGTACTTC. Looking up the rest from reference TRBV7-8 and TRBJ2-5 gives the full variable domain: GAGVSQSPRYKVAKRGQDVALRCDPISGHVSLFWYQQALGQGPEFLTYFQNEAQLDKSGLPSDRFFAERPEGSVSTLKIQRTQQEDSAVYLCASSHDRGRQETQYFGPGTRLLVL.

On this clonotype itself: A much larger clone is a single base away; this may be a read error. The chain links TRBV6-5 to TRBJ2-7; tentatively, D is TRBD1 or TRBD2 (5 bases each). The CDR3 covers 16 residues. CDR1 is MNHEY, CDR2 SVGAGI, per germline. The CDR3 region has the DNA TGTGTCAGCAGTTTTACCGGGACCCCCAGCTCCTACGAGCAGTACTTC. It is translated as CVSSFTGTPSSYEQYF.